This T cell receptor (beta chain) was observed in a study of T cell repertoires in cytomegalovirus infection. The overall study: Shared public TCR beta signatures pointed to both CMV infection and a matching HLA type. Findings of the study overall: Individuals carrying CMV plus the relevant HLA were identified by cumulative frequency of public TCR beta families. Dominating the ex vivo response were TCR beta clonotypes that were CMV-specific and HLA-C-restricted.

The CDR3 spans 16 residues. Trimming cost V 1 base and J 6 bases; bases outside gene matches: 8. Germline loops: CDR1 SGHTA, CDR2 FQGNSA. TCRdb reprocessed the reads via MiXCR and lists one record per CDR3 protein. This table holds roughly 200,000 distinct CDR3 sequences, 17% found once. As for this clonotype: Its target is not known.

Material: CD8+ T cells from PBMCs. This chain links TRBV7-2 with TRBJ2-3; 9 bases map to TRBD1. This TCR was recovered from a human donor in good health (CMV status not recorded). Some clones in this sample may be carry-over from other donors' samples. The chain's CDR3 is CASSLGGTGTRDTQYF. In DNA form, the CDR3 reads TGTGCCAGCAGCTTAGGCGGGACAGGGACGAGGGATACGCAGTATTTT. Supplemented by reference TRBV7-2 and TRBJ2-3, the full variable domain reads GAGVSQSPSNKVTEKGKDVELRCDPISGHTALYWYRQSLGQGLEFLIYFQGNSAPDKSGLPSDRFSAERTGGSVSTLTIQRTQQEDSAVYLCASSLGGTGTRDTQYFGPGTRLTVL.